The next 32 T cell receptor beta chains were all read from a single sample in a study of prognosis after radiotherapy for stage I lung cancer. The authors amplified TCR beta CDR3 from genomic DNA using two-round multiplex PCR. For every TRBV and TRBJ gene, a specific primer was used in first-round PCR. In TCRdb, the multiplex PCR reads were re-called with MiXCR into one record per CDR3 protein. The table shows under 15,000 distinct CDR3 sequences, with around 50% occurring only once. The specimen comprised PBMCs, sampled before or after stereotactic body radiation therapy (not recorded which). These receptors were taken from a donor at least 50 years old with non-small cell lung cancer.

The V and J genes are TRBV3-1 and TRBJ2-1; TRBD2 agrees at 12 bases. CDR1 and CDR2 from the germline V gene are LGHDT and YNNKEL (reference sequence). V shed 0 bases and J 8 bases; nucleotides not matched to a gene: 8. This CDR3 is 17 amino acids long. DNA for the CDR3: TGTGCCAGCAGCCAAGATCAACTAGCGGGAGGAGCCCATGAGCAGTTCTTC. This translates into CASSQDQLAGGAHEQFF.

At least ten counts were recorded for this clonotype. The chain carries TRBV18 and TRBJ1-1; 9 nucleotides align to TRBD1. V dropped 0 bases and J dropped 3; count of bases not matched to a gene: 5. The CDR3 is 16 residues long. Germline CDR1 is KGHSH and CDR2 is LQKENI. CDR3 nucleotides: TGTGCCAGCTCACCACCGGACAGGGGTAGGGACACTGAAGCTTTCTTT. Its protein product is CASSPPDRGRDTEAFF.

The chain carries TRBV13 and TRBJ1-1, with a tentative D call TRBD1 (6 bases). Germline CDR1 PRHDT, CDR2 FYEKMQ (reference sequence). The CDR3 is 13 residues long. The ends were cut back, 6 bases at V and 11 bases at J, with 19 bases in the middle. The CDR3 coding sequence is TGTGCCAGCAGTCAGTTCGGAGGGGGGTTGGCTTTCTTT. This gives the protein CASSQFGGGLAFF.

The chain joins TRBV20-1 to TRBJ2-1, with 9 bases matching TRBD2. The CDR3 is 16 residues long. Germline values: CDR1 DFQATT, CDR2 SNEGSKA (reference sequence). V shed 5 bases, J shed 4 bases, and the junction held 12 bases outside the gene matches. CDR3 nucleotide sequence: TGCAGTGCTGGAGGACTGAGCGGGAGGACTTACAATGAGCAGTTCTTC. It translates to CSAGGLSGRTYNEQFF.

CDR3 sequence: CASSLDDPRAVHEKLFF. CDR3 bases: TGTGCCAGCAGTTTGGACGACCCCAGGGCAGTCCATGAAAAACTGTTTTTT. J is TRBJ1-4 and V is TRBV12-3 or TRBV12-4; D might be TRBD1 (5 bases). Trimming removed 3 bases at V and 6 bases at J, with 20 bases between. The CDR3 extends over 17 amino acids.

The DNA for the CDR3 is TGCAGTGCTAGAGATTTTCGAAATGAGCAGTTCTTC. It translates to CSARDFRNEQFF. V is TRBV20-1 and J is TRBJ2-1, with D unclear. The CDR3 consists of 12 residues. Between the trimmed V and J ends, which lost 0 bases and 7 bases, there was a span of 7 bases. The V gene's germline CDR1 is DFQATT and CDR2 SNEGSKA (reference sequence).

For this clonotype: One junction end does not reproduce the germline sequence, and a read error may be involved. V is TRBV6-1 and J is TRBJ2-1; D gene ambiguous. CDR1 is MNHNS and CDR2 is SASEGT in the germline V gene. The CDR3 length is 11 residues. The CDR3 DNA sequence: TGTTCCAGCATTGCATACGGTGAGCAGTTCTTC. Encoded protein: CSSIAYGEQFF.

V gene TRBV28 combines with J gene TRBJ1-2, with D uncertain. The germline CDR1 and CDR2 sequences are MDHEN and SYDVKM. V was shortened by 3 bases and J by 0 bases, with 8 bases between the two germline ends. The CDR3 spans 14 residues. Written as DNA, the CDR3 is TGTGCCAGCAGTTTGGGTAGGGCTAACTATGGCTACACCTTC. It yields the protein CASSLGRANYGYTF.

CDR3 loop: CASSQTASTSSYEQYF. The CDR3 nucleotides read TGCGCCAGCAGCCAAACAGCGAGTACTTCTAGTTACGAGCAGTACTTC. This chain uses TRBV4-1 with TRBJ2-7; D gene ambiguous. The CDR3 is 16 amino acids. CDR1 is MGHRA and CDR2 is YSYEKL in the germline V gene. Trimming shortened V by 2 bases and J by 4 bases, and 18 bases separated the two germline ends.

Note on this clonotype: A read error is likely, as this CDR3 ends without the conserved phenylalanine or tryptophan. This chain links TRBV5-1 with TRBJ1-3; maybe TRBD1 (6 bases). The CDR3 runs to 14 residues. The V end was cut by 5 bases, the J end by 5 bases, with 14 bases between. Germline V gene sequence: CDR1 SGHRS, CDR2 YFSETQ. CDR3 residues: CASSEQGSRNTIYL. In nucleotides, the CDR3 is TGCGCCAGCAGTGAGCAGGGGTCTAGAAACACCATATATCTT.

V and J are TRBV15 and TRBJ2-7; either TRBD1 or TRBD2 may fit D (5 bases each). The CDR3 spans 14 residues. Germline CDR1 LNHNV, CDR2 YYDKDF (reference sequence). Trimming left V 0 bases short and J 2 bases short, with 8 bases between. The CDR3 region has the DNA TGTGCCACCAGCAGAGATGGGGGACCCTACGAGCAGTACTTC. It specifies CATSRDGGPYEQYF.

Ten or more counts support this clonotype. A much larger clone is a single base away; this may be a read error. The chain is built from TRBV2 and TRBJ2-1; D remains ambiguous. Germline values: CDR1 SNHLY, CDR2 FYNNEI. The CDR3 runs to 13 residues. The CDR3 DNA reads TGTGCCAGCAGTGAAGGTATTTACAATGGGCAGTTCTTC. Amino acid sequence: CASSEGIYNGQFF.

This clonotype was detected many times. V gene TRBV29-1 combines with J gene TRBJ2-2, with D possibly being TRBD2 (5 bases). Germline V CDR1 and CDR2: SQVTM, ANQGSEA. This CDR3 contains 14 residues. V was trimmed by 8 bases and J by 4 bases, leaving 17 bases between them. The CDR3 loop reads CSFTGISITGELFF. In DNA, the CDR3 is TGCAGCTTTACCGGGATCTCAATCACCGGGGAGCTGTTTTTT.

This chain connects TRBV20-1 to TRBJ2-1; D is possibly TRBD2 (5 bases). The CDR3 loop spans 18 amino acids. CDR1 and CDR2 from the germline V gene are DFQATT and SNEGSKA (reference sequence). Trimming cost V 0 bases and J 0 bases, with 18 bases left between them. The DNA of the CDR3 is TGCAGTGCTAGAGATGCGTCGGTAGCGTATTCCTCCTACAATGAGCAGTTCTTC. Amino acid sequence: CSARDASVAYSSYNEQFF.

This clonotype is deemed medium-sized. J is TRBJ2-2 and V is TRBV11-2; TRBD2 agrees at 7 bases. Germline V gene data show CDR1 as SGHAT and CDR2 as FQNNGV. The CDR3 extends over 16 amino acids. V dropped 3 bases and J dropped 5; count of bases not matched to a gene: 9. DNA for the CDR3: TGTGCCAGCAGCTTCAGTACCTGGGGAGGGACCGGGGAGCTGTTTTTT. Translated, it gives CASSFSTWGGTGELFF.

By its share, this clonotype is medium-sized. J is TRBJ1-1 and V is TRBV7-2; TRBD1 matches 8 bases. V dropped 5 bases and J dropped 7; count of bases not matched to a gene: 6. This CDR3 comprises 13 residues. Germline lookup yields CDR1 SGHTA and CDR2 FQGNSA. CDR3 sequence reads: CASSVTGGLEAFF. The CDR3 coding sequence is TGTGCCAGCAGCGTTACAGGGGGTCTTGAAGCTTTCTTT.

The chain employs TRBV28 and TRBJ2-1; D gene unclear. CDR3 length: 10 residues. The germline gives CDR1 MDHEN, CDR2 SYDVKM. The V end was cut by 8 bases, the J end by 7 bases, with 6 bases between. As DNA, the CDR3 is TGTGCCAGCCGACGTAATGAGCAGTTCTTC. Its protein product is CASRRNEQFF.

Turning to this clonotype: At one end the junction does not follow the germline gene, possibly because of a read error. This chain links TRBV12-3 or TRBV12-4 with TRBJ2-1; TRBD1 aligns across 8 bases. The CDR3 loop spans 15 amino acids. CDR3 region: CASRPGQDSYNEKFF. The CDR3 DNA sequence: TGTGCCAGCAGACCGGGACAGGACTCCTACAATGAGAAGTTCTTC.

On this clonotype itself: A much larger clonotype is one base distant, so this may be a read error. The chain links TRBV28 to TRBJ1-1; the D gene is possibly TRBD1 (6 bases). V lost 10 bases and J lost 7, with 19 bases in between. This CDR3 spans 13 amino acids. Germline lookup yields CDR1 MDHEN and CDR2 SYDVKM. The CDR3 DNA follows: TGTGCCACCGCTACAGGGCCGGTCATTGAAGCTTTCTTT. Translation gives CATATGPVIEAFF.

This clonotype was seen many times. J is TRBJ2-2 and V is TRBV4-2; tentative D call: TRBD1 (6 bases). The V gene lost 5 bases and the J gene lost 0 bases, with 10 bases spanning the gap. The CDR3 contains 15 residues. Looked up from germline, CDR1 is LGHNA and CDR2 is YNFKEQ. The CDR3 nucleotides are TGTGCCAGCAGCTTGGGGGCGGCGAACACCGGGGAGCTGTTTTTT. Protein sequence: CASSLGAANTGELFF.

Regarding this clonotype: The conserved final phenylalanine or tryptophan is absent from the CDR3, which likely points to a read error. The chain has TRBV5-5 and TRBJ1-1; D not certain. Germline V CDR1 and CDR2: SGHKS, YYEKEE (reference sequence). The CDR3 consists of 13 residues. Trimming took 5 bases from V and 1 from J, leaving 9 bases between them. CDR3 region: CASSPPGNTEAFL. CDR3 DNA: TGTGCCAGCAGTCCTCCAGGGAACACTGAAGCTTTCCTT.

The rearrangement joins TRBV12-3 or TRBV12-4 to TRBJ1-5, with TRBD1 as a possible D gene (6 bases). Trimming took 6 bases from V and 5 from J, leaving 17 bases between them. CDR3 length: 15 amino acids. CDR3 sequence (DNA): TGTGCCAGCAGCCCAAAGGGGGTCGGGCATCAGCCCCAGCATTTT. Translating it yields CASSPKGVGHQPQHF.

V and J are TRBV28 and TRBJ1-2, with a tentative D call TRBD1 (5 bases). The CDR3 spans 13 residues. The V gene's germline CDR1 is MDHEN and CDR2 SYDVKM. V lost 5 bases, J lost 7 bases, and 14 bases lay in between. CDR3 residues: CASSPSDKFGYTF. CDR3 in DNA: TGTGCCAGCAGTCCCTCGGACAAGTTTGGCTACACCTTC.

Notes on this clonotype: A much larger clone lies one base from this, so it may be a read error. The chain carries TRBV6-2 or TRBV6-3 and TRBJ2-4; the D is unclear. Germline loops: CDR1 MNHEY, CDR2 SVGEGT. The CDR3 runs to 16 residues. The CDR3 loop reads CASSEFLGAPQNTQYF. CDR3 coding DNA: TGTGCCAGCAGTGAATTCCTAGGAGCGCCACAAAACACTCAGTACTTC.

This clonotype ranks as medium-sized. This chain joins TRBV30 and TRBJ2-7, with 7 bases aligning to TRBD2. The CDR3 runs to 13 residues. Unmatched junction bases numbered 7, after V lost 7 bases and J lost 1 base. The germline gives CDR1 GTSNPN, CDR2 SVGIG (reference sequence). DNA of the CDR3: TGTGCCTCTCTACCGGGGGGATCCTACGAGCAGTACTTC. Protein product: CASLPGGSYEQYF. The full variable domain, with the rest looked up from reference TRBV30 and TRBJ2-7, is SQTIHQWPATLVQPVGSPLSLECTVEGTSNPNLYWYRQAAGRGLQLLFYSVGIGQISSEVPQNLSASRPQDRQFILSSKKLLLSDSGFYLCASLPGGSYEQYFGPGTRLTVT.

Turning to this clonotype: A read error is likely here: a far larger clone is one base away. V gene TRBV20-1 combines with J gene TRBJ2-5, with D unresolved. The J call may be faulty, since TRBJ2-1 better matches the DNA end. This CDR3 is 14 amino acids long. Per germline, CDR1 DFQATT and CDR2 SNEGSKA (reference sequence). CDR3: CSAKFRSFLNEQFF. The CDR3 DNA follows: TGCAGTGCTAAATTCCGGTCCTTTCTCAATGAGCAGTTCTTC.

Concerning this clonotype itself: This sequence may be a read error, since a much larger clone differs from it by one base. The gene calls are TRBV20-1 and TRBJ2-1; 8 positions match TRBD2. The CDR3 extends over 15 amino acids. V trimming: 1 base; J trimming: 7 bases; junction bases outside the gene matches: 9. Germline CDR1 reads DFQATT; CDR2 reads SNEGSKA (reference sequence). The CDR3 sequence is CSARGLAGLENEQFF. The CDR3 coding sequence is TGCAGTGCTAGAGGTCTAGCGGGCCTGGAGAATGAGCAGTTCTTC.

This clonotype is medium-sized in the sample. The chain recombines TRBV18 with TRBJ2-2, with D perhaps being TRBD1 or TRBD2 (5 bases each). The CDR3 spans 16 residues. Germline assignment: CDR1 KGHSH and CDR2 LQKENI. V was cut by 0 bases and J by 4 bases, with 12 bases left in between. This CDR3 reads CASSPPRGPLTGELFF. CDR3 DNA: TGTGCCAGCTCACCACCCCGGGGCCCACTCACCGGGGAGCTGTTTTTT.

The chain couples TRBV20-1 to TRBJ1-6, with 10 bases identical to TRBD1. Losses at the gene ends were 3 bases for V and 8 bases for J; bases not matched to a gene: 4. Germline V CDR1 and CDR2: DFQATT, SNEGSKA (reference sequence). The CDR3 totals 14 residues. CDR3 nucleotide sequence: TGCAGTGCTAGTATGGGACAGGGGTATTCACCCCTCCACTTT. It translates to CSASMGQGYSPLHF.

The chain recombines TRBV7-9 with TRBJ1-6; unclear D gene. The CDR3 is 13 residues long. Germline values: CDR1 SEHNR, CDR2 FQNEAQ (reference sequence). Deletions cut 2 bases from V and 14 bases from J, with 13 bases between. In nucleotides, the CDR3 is TGTGCCAGCAGCTTATCCGGGAAAACGGCCCTCCACTTT. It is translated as CASSLSGKTALHF.

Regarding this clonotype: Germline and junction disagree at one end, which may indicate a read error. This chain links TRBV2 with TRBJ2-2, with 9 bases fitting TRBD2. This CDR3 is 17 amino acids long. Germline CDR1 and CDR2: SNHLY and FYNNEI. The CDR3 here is CTSRTSGSATITGELFF. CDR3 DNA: TGTACCAGCAGAACTAGCGGGTCGGCCACTATTACCGGTGAGCTGTTTTTT. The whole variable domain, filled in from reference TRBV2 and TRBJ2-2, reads EPEVTQTPSHQVTQMGQEVILRCVPISNHLYFYWYRQILGQKVEFLVSFYNNEISEKSEIFDDQFSVERPDGSNFTLKIRSTKLEDSAMYFCTSRTSGSATITGELFFGEGSRLTVL.

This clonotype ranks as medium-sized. The CDR3 region has the DNA TGTGCCAGCAGCCTCAGGACAGGGTCGACGATCGAAGCTTTCTTT. The encoded protein is CASSLRTGSTIEAFF. The V call is TRBV6-5, the J call TRBJ1-1, with TRBD1 matching over 8 bases. Germline V gives CDR1 MNHEY, CDR2 SVGAGI. This CDR3 comprises 15 residues. Trimming removed 6 bases from V and 8 bases from J; junction bases left unmatched: 14.